Listed below are T cell receptor beta chains from one sample, sequenced in a study of cytomegalovirus exposure and HLA in healthy donors. The assay was immunoSEQ multiplex PCR, and TCRdb's table has in-frame clones only and misses some. Here the sample table reports about 160,000 clones. What was sequenced was PBMCs. The receptors stem from a young man in good health and CMV-seronegative. CDR3s include the opening cysteine and the closing phenylalanine or tryptophan. A D gene is named only where the DNA matches it firmly.

D	V	length	J	DNA	CDR3
TRBD1	TRBV28	13	TRBJ2-3	TGTGCCACCTCCGGACAGGGCACAGATACGCAGTATTTT	CATSGQGTDTQYF
NA	TRBV27	14	TRBJ1-1	TGTGCCAGCAGCCAAACCCGGTTGAACACTGAAGCTTTCTTT	CASSQTRLNTEAFF
TRBD1	TRBV27	15	TRBJ1-1	TGTGCCAGCAGTTTCACCAGGGGGCCGGGCACTGAAGCTTTCTTT	CASSFTRGPGTEAFF
NA	TRBV9	13	TRBJ1-3	TGTGCCAGCAGCTCATCAGGCGGAAACACCATATATTTT	CASSSSGGNTIYF
NA	TRBV28	13	TRBJ1-3	TGTGCCAGCAGCTCAGGGTTAGGAAACACCATATATTTT	CASSSGLGNTIYF
NA	TRBV10-3	12	TRBJ1-2	TGTGCCATCAGACCTCAGGGGTATGGCTACACCTTC	CAIRPQGYGYTF
TRBD2	TRBV7-8	18	TRBJ2-1	TGTGCCAGCAGCTTCGGACTAGCGGGAGGGAGCTCCTACAATGAGCAGTTCTTC	CASSFGLAGGSSYNEQFF
NA	TRBV6-1	14	TRBJ1-2	TGTGCCAGCAGGTCGGGCAGGGAACCCTATGGCTACACCTTC	CASRSGREPYGYTF
NA	TRBV27	15	TRBJ2-6	TGTGCCAGCAGTTTCCAGGGGTCTGGGGCCAACGTCCTGACTTTC	CASSFQGSGANVLTF
NA	TRBV20-1	11	TRBJ2-7	TGCAGTGCTAGGCGTCGAGGCGAGCAGTACTTC	CSARRRGEQYF
TRBD2	TRBV19	14	TRBJ2-7	TGTGCCAGTAGTTTGGGACTAGATCGCTACGAGCAGTACTTC	CASSLGLDRYEQYF
NA	TRBV14	15	TRBJ2-5	TGTGCCAGCAGCCATAAGGGGGAACCCCCCAAGACCCAGTACTTC	CASSHKGEPPKTQYF
NA	TRBV4-2	15	TRBJ1-5	TGTGCCAGCAGCCAAGCTACAGGGCTCAATCAGCCCCAGCATTTT	CASSQATGLNQPQHF
NA	TRBV30	15	TRBJ2-1	TGTGCCTGGACCCCCGGGACTGGGAGCTACAATGAGCAGTTCTTC	CAWTPGTGSYNEQFF
TRBD1	TRBV7-9	16	TRBJ2-4	TGTGCCAGCAGACGGACAGGGCTCGGGGCCAAAAACATTCAGTACTTC	CASRRTGLGAKNIQYF
NA	TRBV6-1	15	TRBJ2-7	TGTGCCAGCAGTAGCCATATATCAAGAACCTACGAGCAGTACTTC	CASSSHISRTYEQYF
NA	TRBV11-3	13	TRBJ1-1	TGTGCCAGCAGCTTAACAGGAAACACTGAAGCTTTCTTT	CASSLTGNTEAFF
TRBD1	TRBV2	12	TRBJ1-1	TGTGCCAGCGACAGGGGGCGCACTGAAGCTTTCTTT	CASDRGRTEAFF
TRBD1	TRBV11-2	13	TRBJ1-2	TGTGCCAGCAGCCCGGACAGGAATTATGGCTACACCTTC	CASSPDRNYGYTF
TRBD1	TRBV4-1	14	TRBJ2-7	TGCGCCAGCAGCCTCTCGACAGGGGAGGTCGAGCAGTACTTC	CASSLSTGEVEQYF
TRBD2	TRBV30	12	TRBJ2-1	TGTGCCTGGAGTCTAGCGGGAGATGAGCAGTTCTTC	CAWSLAGDEQFF
NA	TRBV11-2	12	TRBJ2-7	TGTGCCAGCAGCCGGGTTGTCTACGAGCAGTACTTC	CASSRVVYEQYF
NA	TRBV6-6	14	TRBJ1-5	TGTGCCAGCAGACTCGGACAGCTTAATCAGCCCCAGCATTTT	CASRLGQLNQPQHF
NA	TRBV6-4	15	TRBJ2-1	TGTGCCAGCAGTGACTGGGCGGGAACGAGGAATGAGCAGTTCTTC	CASSDWAGTRNEQFF
TRBD2	TRBV19	16	TRBJ2-7	TGTGCCAGTAGTCCCTCCGGGGGTCTAGCGGGCTACGAGCAGTACTTC	CASSPSGGLAGYEQYF
TRBD2	TRBV11-2	15	TRBJ2-2	TGTGCCAGCAGCTTTAGCGGGTCGAACACCGGGGAGCTGTTTTTT	CASSFSGSNTGELFF
NA	TRBV19	14	TRBJ2-2	TGTGCCAGTAGTATTAGAGGGTATGCCGGGGAGCTGTTTTTT	CASSIRGYAGELFF
TRBD2	TRBV7-9	16	TRBJ2-3	TGTGCCAGCAGCACCACTAGCGGGAGGGCCCCAGATACGCAGTATTTT	CASSTTSGRAPDTQYF
NA	TRBV6-1	15	TRBJ1-2	TGTGCCAGCAGTGAAGCTGCTGGGGCCTCGGCTGGCTACACCTTC	CASSEAAGASAGYTF
TRBD1	TRBV7-6	13	TRBJ2-3	TGTGCCAGCAGCCCAGACAGGGAAGATACGCAGTATTTT	CASSPDREDTQYF
NA	TRBV6-5	14	TRBJ2-3	TGTGCCAGCAGTTCGCTCGACAGGACAGATACGCAGTATTTT	CASSSLDRTDTQYF
NA	TRBV4-3	15	TRBJ1-5	TGCGCCAGCAGCCAAGATCATAGAGGGGGTCAGCCCCAGCATTTT	CASSQDHRGGQPQHF
TRBD2	TRBV4-1	14	TRBJ2-1	TGCGCCAGCAGCCAACCCGGGAGGAACAATGAGCAGTTCTTC	CASSQPGRNNEQFF
TRBD1	TRBV27	15	TRBJ2-3	TGTGCCAGCAGCCCGGACAGGGCGGGCACAGATACGCAGTATTTT	CASSPDRAGTDTQYF
NA	TRBV6-4	14	TRBJ1-1	TGTGCCAGCGGATGGCGGACAGTGAACACTGAAGCTTTCTTT	CASGWRTVNTEAFF
NA	TRBV5-1	13	TRBJ1-1	TGCGCCAGCAGCTCGTCCGAGGGGGCTGAAGCTTTCTTT	CASSSSEGAEAFF
TRBD2	TRBV19	14	TRBJ2-7	TGTGCCAGTAGTTTACTAGCGGGAAACGGCGAGCAGTACTTC	CASSLLAGNGEQYF
TRBD2	TRBV5-5	13	TRBJ2-7	TGTGCCAGCAGCACCCTAGCGGGGTACGAGCAGTACTTC	CASSTLAGYEQYF
NA	TRBV19	17	TRBJ1-1	TGTGCCAGTAGTAAAAACTCCGGGGGGGCCGCGGGCACTGAAGCTTTCTTT	CASSKNSGGAAGTEAFF
NA	TRBV27	13	TRBJ2-1	TGTGCCAGCAGGAGGGACACCTACAATGAGCAGTTCTTC	CASRRDTYNEQFF
NA	TRBV7-6	16	TRBJ2-3	TGTGCCAGCAGCTTAGTAGGAGGAGCGCGGACAGATACGCAGTATTTT	CASSLVGGARTDTQYF
NA	TRBV2	11	TRBJ2-5	TGTGCCAGCAGTGAAAGGGGGACCCAGTACTTC	CASSERGTQYF
NA	TRBV25-1	14	TRBJ2-5	TGTGCCAGCAGCCTCAGACAGGCCGGGGAGACCCAGTACTTC	CASSLRQAGETQYF
NA	TRBV29-1	12	TRBJ2-5	TGCAGCGCCTTGACAGCTCCAGAGACCCAGTACTTC	CSALTAPETQYF
NA	TRBV15	15	TRBJ2-3	TGTGCCACCAGCAGAGATCGAGACCGGGGAGATACGCAGTATTTT	CATSRDRDRGDTQYF
NA	TRBV27	14	TRBJ1-5	TGTGCCAGCAGTTTAGGTGGGGGGGATCAGCCCCAGCATTTT	CASSLGGGDQPQHF